These 17 T cell receptor beta chains were sequenced from one sample in a study of T cell responses to AZD1222 COVID-19 vaccine (dated by TCRdb to about 2021). Libraries were prepared through the immunoSEQ multiplex PCR assay. The clones in this table, taken by TCRdb from immuneACCESS, are in-frame only. Not every clone is retained; where verified, under half of the shortfall comes from an unresolved V gene, and the cause of the rest is unknown. This sample comprises fewer than 150,000 clones, approximately 91% of them detected only once. The top ten constitute 4.7% of the sample. According to the study, the label for this sample's time point signals: baseline before first vaccination. The sequences come from peripheral blood, collected on day 0 of AZD1222 vaccination. The receptors here all came from an adult in good health.

The rearrangement joins TRBV2 to TRBJ1-2; tentatively, D is TRBD1 (6 bases). Germline V lookup: CDR1 SNHLY, CDR2 FYNNEI. Trimming shortened V by 5 bases and J by 6 bases, and 16 bases separated the two germline ends. The CDR3 has 14 residues. CDR3 coding DNA: TGTGCCAGCAGTTACAGGGCCGTGGGGAATGGCTACACCTTC. Amino acids: CASSYRAVGNGYTF.

This clone showed up just once. J is TRBJ1-1 and V is TRBV5-4; D not certain. This CDR3 comprises 13 residues. Germline lookup yields CDR1 SGHNT and CDR2 YYREEE (reference sequence). The germline V and J ends were trimmed by 0 bases and 1 base, with 4 bases remaining between them. CDR3 amino acids: CASSLEPNTEAFF. DNA for the CDR3: TGTGCCAGCAGCTTGGAACCGAACACTGAAGCTTTCTTT.

This clone was seen more than once but under ten times. This sequence joins TRBV7-2 and TRBJ1-2; D is perhaps TRBD1 (5 bases). Germline V gene sequence: CDR1 SGHTA, CDR2 FQGNSA. The CDR3 has 14 amino acids. V shed 1 base and J shed 5 bases, with 11 bases lying between them. The DNA of the CDR3 is TGTGCCAGCAGCTTAGAATTGGGGGGGTATGGCTACACCTTC. Translating gives CASSLELGGYGYTF.

The chain joins TRBV3-1 (or the pseudogene TRBV3-2) to TRBJ2-2, with 7 bases aligning to TRBD1. The J call may not be correct, given that the DNA end is closer to TRBJ1-3. Germline values: CDR1 LGHDT, CDR2 YNNKEL (reference sequence). This CDR3 comprises 16 residues. The chain's CDR3 is CASSQDGGGGGNTIYF. The CDR3 coding sequence is TGTGCCAGCAGCCAAGATGGAGGGGGCGGAGGAAACACCATATATTTT.

The chain is built from TRBV5-1 and TRBJ2-3; D is perhaps TRBD2 (7 bases). CDR1 and CDR2 (germline): SGHRS, YFSETQ. The CDR3 has 17 residues. The V end lost 3 bases, the J end lost 0 bases, and 17 bases lay between the germline ends. The CDR3 bases are TGCGCCAGCAGCTGGGGACTGCGGGGGACAAGCACAGATACGCAGTATTTT. Translated: CASSWGLRGTSTDTQYF. The full variable domain, completed using reference TRBV5-1 and TRBJ2-3, is KAGVTQTPRYLIKTRGQQVTLSCSPISGHRSVSWYQQTPGQGLQFLFEYFSETQRNKGNFPGRFSGRQFSNSRSEMNVSTLELGDSALYLCASSWGLRGTSTDTQYFGPGTRLTVL.

The chain couples TRBV5-8 to TRBJ1-4; tentative D call: TRBD1 (6 bases). CDR1 and CDR2 from the germline V gene are SGHTS and YDEGEE. V dropped 0 bases and J dropped 0 bases, with 12 bases sitting between them. The length of the CDR3 is 17 residues. In DNA form, the CDR3 reads TGTGCCAGCAGCTTGGCATACGGGACAACAACTAATGAAAAACTGTTTTTT. This sequence encodes CASSLAYGTTTNEKLFF.

This clone was observed once. The J gene is TRBJ1-5, the V gene TRBV7-8; a possible D gene is TRBD1 (6 bases). CDR3 length: 16 amino acids. CDR1 and CDR2 (germline): SGHVS, FQNEAQ. V lost 5 bases and J lost 2, with 16 bases in between. CDR3 loop: CASSQFSDRRNQPQHF. Written as DNA, the CDR3 is TGTGCCAGCAGCCAATTCTCCGACAGGCGCAATCAGCCCCAGCATTTT.

This clone was detected only once. V is TRBV9 and J is TRBJ2-4, with D possibly being TRBD1 (6 bases). The CDR3 loop spans 15 amino acids. Germline V gene lookup returns CDR1 SGDLS and CDR2 YYNGEE. Trimming pared 4 bases from V and 4 bases from J, leaving 15 bases between. This CDR3 is CASSSSGHLKNIQYF. CDR3 sequence (DNA): TGTGCCAGCAGCTCTTCGGGACACCTGAAAAACATTCAGTACTTC.

The chain recombines TRBV7-2 with TRBJ1-2; TRBD1 aligns across 7 bases. CDR3 length: 14 amino acids. V lost 4 bases, J lost 3 bases, and 5 bases stayed unmatched. Germline V CDR1 and CDR2: SGHTA, FQGNSA. CDR3 sequence (DNA): TGTGCCAGCAGCTCTTCCCAGGGGGACTATGGCTACACCTTC. Amino acid sequence: CASSSSQGDYGYTF.

This sequence joins TRBV20-1 and TRBJ1-1, with TRBD1 identical over 7 bases. CDR3 length: 10 residues. V dropped 4 bases and J dropped 11; count of bases not matched to a gene: 4. Germline-derived CDR1 and CDR2 are DFQATT and SNEGSKA (reference sequence). In DNA form, the CDR3 reads TGCAGTGCTACGGACAGGATGGCTTTCTTT. It codes for CSATDRMAFF.

The chain joins TRBV10-2 to TRBJ1-2, with D possibly matching TRBD1 (5 bases). The CDR3 runs 14 residues. In germline, CDR1 is WSHSY, CDR2 SAAADI. Trimming shortened V by 1 base and J by 8 bases, and 14 bases separated the two germline ends. This CDR3 is CASSEWDLFKGYTF. The DNA of the CDR3 is TGCGCCAGCAGTGAGTGGGACCTGTTTAAGGGCTACACCTTC.

The chain uses TRBV3-1 (or the pseudogene TRBV3-2) and TRBJ2-7; no clear D. Looked up from germline, CDR1 is LGHDT and CDR2 is YNNKEL (reference sequence). V was cut by 1 base and J by 10 bases, with 11 bases left in between. The CDR3 runs 12 residues. The DNA of the CDR3 is TGTGCCAGCAGCCAAGGTGGGTCTCTTCAGTACTTC. It is translated as CASSQGGSLQYF.

In this sample, this clone turned up once. Germline is not matched at one junction end, which may reflect a read error. The chain has TRBV9 and TRBJ2-1, with unresolved D. The CDR3 has 13 amino acids. Germline V gene sequence: CDR1 SGDLS, CDR2 YYNGEE. CDR3 nucleotide sequence: TGTGCCAGCAGCCCGCCGACGGCTGAGAGGCTGATCTTC. It codes for CASSPPTAERLIF.

This clone was counted only a few times. The rearrangement uses TRBV12-5 and TRBJ1-6; 7 positions match TRBD1. Germline CDR1 and CDR2: LGHNT and FRNRAP. Trimming at V came to 0 bases and at J to 9 bases, leaving 5 bases not matched to a gene. The CDR3 has 15 residues. In DNA form, the CDR3 reads TGTGCTAGTGGTTTGGTGACAGGGATTACTTCACCCCTCCACTTT. It encodes CASGLVTGITSPLHF.

This chain connects TRBV27 to TRBJ2-3, with TRBD2 matching over 7 bases. With V trimmed by 2 bases and J by 1 base, 9 bases remained unmatched. The germline V gene has CDR1 MNHEY and CDR2 SMNVEV (reference sequence). The CDR3 contains 17 residues. This CDR3 is CASSLRWSGDRTDTQYF. In DNA, the CDR3 is TGTGCCAGCAGTTTAAGGTGGAGCGGGGATCGCACAGATACGCAGTATTTT.

The rearrangement uses TRBV12-5 and TRBJ2-1; D unresolved. V was trimmed by 7 bases and J by 9 bases, leaving 22 bases between them. CDR3 size: 15 residues. Germline CDR1 is LGHNT and CDR2 is FRNRAP. CDR3 protein: CASAQRTDNGREQFF. CDR3 in DNA: TGTGCTAGTGCCCAAAGGACGGATAATGGACGTGAGCAGTTCTTC.

J is TRBJ2-1 and V is TRBV7-8; perhaps TRBD1 as D (6 bases). The CDR3 contains 13 residues. V lost 4 bases, J lost 9 bases, and 13 bases lay in between. The V gene's germline CDR1 is SGHVS and CDR2 FQNEAQ. CDR3 sequence: CASSSGTGFEQFF. The CDR3 DNA follows: TGTGCCAGCAGCTCCGGAACAGGGTTTGAGCAGTTCTTC.